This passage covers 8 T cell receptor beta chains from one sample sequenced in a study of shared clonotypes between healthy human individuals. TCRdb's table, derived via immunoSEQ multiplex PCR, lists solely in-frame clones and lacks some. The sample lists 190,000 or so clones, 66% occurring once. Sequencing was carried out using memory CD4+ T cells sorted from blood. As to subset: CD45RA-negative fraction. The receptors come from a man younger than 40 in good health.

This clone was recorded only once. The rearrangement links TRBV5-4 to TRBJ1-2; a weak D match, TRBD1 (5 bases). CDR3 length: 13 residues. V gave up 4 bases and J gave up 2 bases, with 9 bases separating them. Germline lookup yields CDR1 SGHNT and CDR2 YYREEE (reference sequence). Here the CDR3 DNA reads TGTGCCAGCAGCCTGGACAAAAACTATGGCTACACCTTC. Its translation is CASSLDKNYGYTF.

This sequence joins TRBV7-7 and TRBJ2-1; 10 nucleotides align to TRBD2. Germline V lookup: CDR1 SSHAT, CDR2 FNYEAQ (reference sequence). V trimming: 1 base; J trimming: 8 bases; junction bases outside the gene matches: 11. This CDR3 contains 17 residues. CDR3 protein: CASSLDVASGGRDEQFF. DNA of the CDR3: TGTGCCAGCAGCTTAGATGTTGCTAGCGGGGGAAGGGATGAGCAGTTCTTC.

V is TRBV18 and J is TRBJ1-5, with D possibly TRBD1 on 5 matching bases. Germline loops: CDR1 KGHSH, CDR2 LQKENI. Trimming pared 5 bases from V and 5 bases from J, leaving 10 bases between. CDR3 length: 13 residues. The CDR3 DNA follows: TGTGCCAGCTCAGCCCGGGACGATCAGCCCCAGCATTTT. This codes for CASSARDDQPQHF.

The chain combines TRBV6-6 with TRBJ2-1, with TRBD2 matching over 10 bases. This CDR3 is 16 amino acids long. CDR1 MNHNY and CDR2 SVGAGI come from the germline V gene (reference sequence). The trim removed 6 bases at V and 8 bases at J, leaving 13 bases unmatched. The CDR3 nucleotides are TGTGCCAGCAGGGACGCTAGCGGGAGAGTCCGAGATGAGCAGTTCTTC. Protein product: CASRDASGRVRDEQFF.

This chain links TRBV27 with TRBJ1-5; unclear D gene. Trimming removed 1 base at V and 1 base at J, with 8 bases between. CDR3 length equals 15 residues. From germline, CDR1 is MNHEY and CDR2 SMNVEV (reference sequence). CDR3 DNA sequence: TGTGCCAGCAGTTTATACGGGGTGAGCAATCAGCCCCAGCATTTT. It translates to CASSLYGVSNQPQHF.

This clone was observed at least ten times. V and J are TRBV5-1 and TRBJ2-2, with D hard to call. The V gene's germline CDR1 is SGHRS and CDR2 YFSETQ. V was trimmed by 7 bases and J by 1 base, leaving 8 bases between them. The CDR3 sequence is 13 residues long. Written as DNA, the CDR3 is TGCGCCAGCCTCCGAGTGAACACCGGGGAGCTGTTTTTT. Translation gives CASLRVNTGELFF.

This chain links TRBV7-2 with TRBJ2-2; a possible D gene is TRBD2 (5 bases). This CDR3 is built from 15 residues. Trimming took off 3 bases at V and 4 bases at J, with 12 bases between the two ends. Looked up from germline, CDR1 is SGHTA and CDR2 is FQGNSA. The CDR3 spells CASSLTLASTGELFF. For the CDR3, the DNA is TGTGCCAGCAGCTTGACCCTAGCCTCCACCGGGGAGCTGTTTTTT.

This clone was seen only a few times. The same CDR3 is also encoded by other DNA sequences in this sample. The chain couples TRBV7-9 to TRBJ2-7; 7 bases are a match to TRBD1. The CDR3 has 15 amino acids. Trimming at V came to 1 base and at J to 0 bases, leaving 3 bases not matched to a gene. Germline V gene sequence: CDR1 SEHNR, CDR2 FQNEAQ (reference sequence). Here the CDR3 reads CASSLVGQASYEQYF. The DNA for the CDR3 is TGTGCCAGCAGCTTAGTCGGACAGGCCTCCTACGAGCAGTACTTC.